This T cell receptor beta chain was sequenced during a study of T-cell reconstitution after alpha-beta-depleted transplantation in children. This clonotype was seen ten or more times. For TCRbeta, the library was prepared with unique molecular identifiers. TCRdb re-called the PCR reads through MiXCR, storing one row per CDR3 protein. The repertoire holds 70,000 to 95,000 distinct CDR3 sequences, with 9% to 15% as singletons. The germline V gene has CDR1 MDHEN and CDR2 SYDVKM. V lost 3 bases, J lost 2 bases, and 16 bases lay in between. The CDR3 has 17 amino acids. This clonotype originated in a human donor who donated a stem cell graft to a child with inherited bone marrow failure. The rearrangement links TRBV28 to TRBJ2-2; D might be TRBD1 (6 bases). The sequencing here drew on PBMCs from the stem cell graft donor, taken from the stem cell graft. CDR3 nucleotides: TGTGCCAGCAGTTTCCTAAGACCAGGGACAAACACCGGGGAGCTGTTTTTT. Translated: CASSFLRPGTNTGELFF.